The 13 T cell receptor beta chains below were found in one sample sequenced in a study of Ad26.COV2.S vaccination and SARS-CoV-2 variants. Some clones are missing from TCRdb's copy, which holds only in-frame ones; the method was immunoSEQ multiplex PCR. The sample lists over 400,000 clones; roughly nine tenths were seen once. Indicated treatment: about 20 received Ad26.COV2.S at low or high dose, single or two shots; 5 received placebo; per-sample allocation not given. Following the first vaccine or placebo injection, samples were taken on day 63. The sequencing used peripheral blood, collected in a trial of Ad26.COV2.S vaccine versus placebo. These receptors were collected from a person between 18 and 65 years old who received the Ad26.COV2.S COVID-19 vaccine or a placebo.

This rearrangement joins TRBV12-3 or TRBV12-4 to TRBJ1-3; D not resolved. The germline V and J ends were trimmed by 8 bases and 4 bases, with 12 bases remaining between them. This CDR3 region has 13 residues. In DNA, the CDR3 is TGTGCCAGCGGCGTCGGGCAGGGAAACACCATATATTTT. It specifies CASGVGQGNTIYF.

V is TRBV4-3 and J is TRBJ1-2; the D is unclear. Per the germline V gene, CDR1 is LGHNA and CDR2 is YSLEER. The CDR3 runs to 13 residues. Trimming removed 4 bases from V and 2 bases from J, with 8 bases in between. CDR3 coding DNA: TGCGCCAGCAGCCTCGGACCCAACTATGGCTACACCTTC. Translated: CASSLGPNYGYTF.

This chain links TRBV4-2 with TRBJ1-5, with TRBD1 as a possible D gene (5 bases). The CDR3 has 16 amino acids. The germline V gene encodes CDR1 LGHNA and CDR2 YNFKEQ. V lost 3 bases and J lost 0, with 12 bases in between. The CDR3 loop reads CASSHPGRFSNQPQHF. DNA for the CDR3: TGTGCCAGCAGCCACCCGGGACGGTTTAGCAATCAGCCCCAGCATTTT.

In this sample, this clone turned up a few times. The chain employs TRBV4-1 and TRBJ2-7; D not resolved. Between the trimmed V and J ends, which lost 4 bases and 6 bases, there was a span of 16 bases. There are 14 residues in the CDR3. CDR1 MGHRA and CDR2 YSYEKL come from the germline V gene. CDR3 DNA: TGCGCCAGCAGCCTAAGTATTATGGCAGGCGAGCAGTACGTC. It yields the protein CASSLSIMAGEQYV.

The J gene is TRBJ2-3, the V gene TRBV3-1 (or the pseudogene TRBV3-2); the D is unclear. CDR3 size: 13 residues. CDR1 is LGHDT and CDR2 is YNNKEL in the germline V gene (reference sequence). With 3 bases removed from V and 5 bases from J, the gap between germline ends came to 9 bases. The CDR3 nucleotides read TGTGCCAGCAGCCATGGAGACCTAGATACGCAGTATTTT. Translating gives CASSHGDLDTQYF.

The CDR3 nucleotides are TGTGCCAGCAGCTTCATGAGCGGGAGGCCCTCGGGTGAGCAGTTCTTC. Amino acid sequence: CASSFMSGRPSGEQFF. This chain uses TRBV7-3 with TRBJ2-1; 9 bases are shared with TRBD2. Germline V gene sequence: CDR1 SGHTA, CDR2 FQGTGA. The CDR3 runs to 16 residues. The V and J ends lost 3 bases and 9 bases, in that order; junction bases with no gene match: 12.

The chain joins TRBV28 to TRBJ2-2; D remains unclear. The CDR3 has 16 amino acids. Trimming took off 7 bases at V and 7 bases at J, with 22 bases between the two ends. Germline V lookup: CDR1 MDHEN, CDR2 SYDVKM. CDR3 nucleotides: TGTGCCAGCAACCCACACCGTCCCGGGTTGAGCGGGGAGCTGTTTTTT. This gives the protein CASNPHRPGLSGELFF.

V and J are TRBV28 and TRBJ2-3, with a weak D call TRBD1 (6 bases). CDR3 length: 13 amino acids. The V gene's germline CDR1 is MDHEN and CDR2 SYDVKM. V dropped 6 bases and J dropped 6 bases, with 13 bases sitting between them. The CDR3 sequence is CASRPQGWDTQYF. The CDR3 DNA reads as TGTGCCAGCAGACCCCAGGGGTGGGATACGCAGTATTTT.

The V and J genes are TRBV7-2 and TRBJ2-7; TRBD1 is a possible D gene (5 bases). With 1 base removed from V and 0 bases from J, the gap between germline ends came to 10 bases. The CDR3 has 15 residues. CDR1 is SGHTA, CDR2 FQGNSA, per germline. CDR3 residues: CASSLGRVTSYEQYF. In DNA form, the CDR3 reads TGTGCCAGCAGCTTAGGCAGGGTTACCTCCTACGAGCAGTACTTC.

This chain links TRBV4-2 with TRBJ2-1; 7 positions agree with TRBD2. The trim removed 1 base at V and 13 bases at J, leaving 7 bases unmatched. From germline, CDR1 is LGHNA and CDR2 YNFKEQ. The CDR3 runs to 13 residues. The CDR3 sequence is CASSQGAAGVQFF. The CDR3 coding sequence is TGTGCCAGCAGCCAAGGGGCCGCGGGGGTTCAGTTCTTC.

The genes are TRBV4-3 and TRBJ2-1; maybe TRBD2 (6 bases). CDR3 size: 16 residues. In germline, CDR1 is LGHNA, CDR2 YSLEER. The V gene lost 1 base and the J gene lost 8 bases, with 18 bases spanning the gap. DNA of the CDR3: TGCGCCAGCAGCCAAGTGGGGGGACTTCTCAGGGATGAGCAGTTCTTC. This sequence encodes CASSQVGGLLRDEQFF.

CDR3 DNA: TGCGCCAGCAGCTTGGGGACAGGGCAAGAGCAGTACTTC. Its translation is CASSLGTGQEQYF. The genes are TRBV5-1 and TRBJ2-7; the match to TRBD1 covers 8 bases. The CDR3 is 13 amino acids. Germline CDR1 and CDR2: SGHRS and YFSETQ. V shed 0 bases and J 7 bases; nucleotides not matched to a gene: 3.

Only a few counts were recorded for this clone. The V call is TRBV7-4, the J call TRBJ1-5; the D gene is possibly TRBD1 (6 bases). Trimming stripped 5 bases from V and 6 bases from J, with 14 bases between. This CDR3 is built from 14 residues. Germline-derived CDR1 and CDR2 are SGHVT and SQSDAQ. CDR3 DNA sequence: TGTGCCAGCAGCCTGGACAGAAAGTCTCAGCCCCAGCATTTT. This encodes CASSLDRKSQPQHF.